The 10 T cell receptor beta chains in this list originate from one sample, sequenced in a study of control samples from healthy donors and cancer patients. Assay: immunoSEQ multiplex PCR; the TCRdb copy retains only in-frame clones and omits some. This sample has over 150,000 clones, with approximately 94% found just once. The sample consisted of PBMCs. The receptors originated from a man between 60 and 75 years old with colorectal cancer.

The V gene is TRBV29-1, the J gene TRBJ1-2; D gene unclear. From germline, CDR1 is SQVTM and CDR2 ANQGSEA. V gave up 3 bases and J gave up 5 bases, with 10 bases separating them. There are 12 residues in the CDR3. CDR3 residues: CSVEVQLYGYTF. The CDR3 DNA is TGCAGCGTTGAGGTTCAACTATATGGCTACACCTTC.

The J gene is TRBJ1-1, the V gene TRBV6-5, with D possibly TRBD1 on 5 matching bases. Germline-derived CDR1 and CDR2 are MNHEY and SVGAGI. The CDR3 loop spans 15 amino acids. Trimming removed 7 bases at V and 1 base at J, with 16 bases between. CDR3 sequence reads: CASMIGGAANTEAFF. CDR3 nucleotide sequence: TGTGCCAGCATGATAGGAGGGGCCGCGAACACTGAAGCTTTCTTT.

The chain joins TRBV6-5 to TRBJ2-7; D may be TRBD1 (6 bases). This CDR3 has 15 residues. Trimming pared 5 bases from V and 2 bases from J, leaving 16 bases between. Germline V gene sequence: CDR1 MNHEY, CDR2 SVGAGI. The CDR3: CASSLTGTHTYEQYF. In DNA form, the CDR3 reads TGTGCCAGCAGTCTTACCGGGACACACACCTACGAGCAGTACTTC.

This chain links TRBV18 with TRBJ2-1; perhaps D is TRBD1 or TRBD2 (5 bases each). Per the germline V gene, CDR1 is KGHSH and CDR2 is LQKENI. Trimming cost V 3 bases and J 5 bases, with 11 bases left between them. The length of the CDR3 is 14 residues. The CDR3: CASSPGDGDNEQFF. CDR3 coding DNA: TGTGCCAGCTCACCGGGGGACGGGGACAATGAGCAGTTCTTC.

This sequence joins TRBV5-4 and TRBJ2-7; the D is unclear. This CDR3 has 13 residues. Trimming pared 1 base from V and 8 bases from J, leaving 13 bases between. Germline lookup yields CDR1 SGHNT and CDR2 YYREEE (reference sequence). CDR3 region: CASSLTPLEQQYF. CDR3 DNA: TGTGCCAGCAGCTTGACCCCCCTGGAGCAGCAGTACTTC.

The CDR3 region has the DNA TGTGCCAGCGGGTCGGCCCCTAGGGGAAACACCATATATTTT. Protein product: CASGSAPRGNTIYF. V and J are TRBV27 and TRBJ1-3; D call uncertain. V was clipped by 8 bases and J by 4 bases, with 15 bases between them. The CDR3 loop spans 14 amino acids. Germline assignment: CDR1 MNHEY and CDR2 SMNVEV (reference sequence).

This clone was recorded only once. The rearrangement links TRBV5-1 to TRBJ1-4; D remains unclear. Germline assignment: CDR1 SGHRS and CDR2 YFSETQ. This CDR3 is built from 14 residues. V was shortened by 1 base and J by 2 bases, with 6 bases between the two germline ends. CDR3 protein: CASSLTTTNEKLFF. The CDR3 DNA sequence: TGCGCCAGCAGCTTGACAACGACTAATGAAAAACTGTTTTTT.

V usage is TRBV5-1 and J usage is TRBJ2-5; D might be TRBD2 (7 bases). Trimming removed 4 bases from V and 1 base from J, with 14 bases in between. Germline CDR1 is SGHRS and CDR2 is YFSETQ. This CDR3 contains 15 residues. In DNA form, the CDR3 reads TGCGCCAGCAGCCCCCAGGCGGGGGCCCAAGAGACCCAGTACTTC. It encodes CASSPQAGAQETQYF.

As for this clone: This specimen includes other DNA sequences encoding the same CDR3. The chain recombines TRBV5-1 with TRBJ2-1; 8 nucleotides match TRBD1. Unmatched junction bases numbered 4, after V lost 2 bases and J lost 9 bases. The germline gives CDR1 SGHRS, CDR2 YFSETQ. This CDR3 comprises 13 residues. The chain's CDR3 is CASSFGQGGEQFF. The CDR3 bases are TGCGCCAGCAGCTTTGGACAGGGAGGTGAGCAGTTCTTC.

CDR3 in DNA: TGTGCCAGCAGTGACCGCGAGGTAAGGTCCGAAGCTTTCTTT. This translates into CASSDREVRSEAFF. The chain has TRBV6-1 and TRBJ1-1; D not certain. Germline-derived CDR1 and CDR2 are MNHNS and SASEGT. Between the trimmed V and J ends, which lost 3 bases and 8 bases, there was a span of 16 bases. The CDR3 totals 14 residues.